Sequencing of this T cell receptor (beta chain) was carried out in a study of post-analysis software for immune sequencing data. General study points: In patients, about five TRBV segments were more frequent than in controls, with TRBV5-6, TRBV5-1 and TRBV20-1 among them.

Points on this clonotype: Antigen: not known.

The library was made from cDNA and included unique molecular identifiers. TCRdb reprocessed the PCR reads via MiXCR and lists one record per CDR3 protein. The sample contains around 200,000 distinct CDR3 sequences, around 29% of which appear only once. Trimming left V 5 bases short and J 1 base short, with 12 bases between. The CDR3 covers 14 residues. Germline V gene lookup returns CDR1 MNHEY and CDR2 SMNVEV (reference sequence). This clonotype was obtained from a girl under 18 with multiple sclerosis. The specimen was blood. The chain is built from TRBV27 and TRBJ2-7; possible D gene TRBD2, 6 bases. CDR3 bases: TGTGCCAGCAGTATTTTCCGGGGGTCCTACGAGCAGTACTTC. Protein product: CASSIFRGSYEQYF.